This T cell receptor beta chain emerged from a study of lung T cells in sarcoidosis with Löfgren's syndrome. This clonotype was found a few times. Its antigen remains unknown. TCRdb itself ran the reads through MiXCR, one entry per CDR3 protein. This sample has roughly 63,000 distinct CDR3 sequences, with 21% found just once. Broader study findings: TRAV12-1 preferentially paired with TRBV2, with homologous CDR3s. Multiple Löfgren's syndrome patients reportedly shared TRAV12-1 and TRBV2 CDR3 motifs.

CDR1 and CDR2 (germline): MRHNA, SNTAGT. The CDR3 is 14 amino acids. Trimming took 6 bases from V and 10 from J; bases not matched to a gene: 8. J is TRBJ2-1 and V is TRBV6-4; 11 bases line up with TRBD2. The sample consisted of CD4+ T cells from PBMCs. The source of this sequence is a human donor with sarcoidosis (Löfgren's syndrome or another form), or a control subject (not recorded which). DNA of the CDR3: TGTGCCAGCAGCGTACTAGCGGGAGTAGGGGAGCAGTTCTTC. It codes for CASSVLAGVGEQFF.